Shown below are 5 T cell receptor beta chains from a single sample sequenced in a study of blood T cell repertoires in COVID-19 (TCRdb year 2020). The library was prepared using the immunoSEQ multiplex PCR assay. The clones in this table, taken by TCRdb from immuneACCESS, are in-frame only. Not every clone is retained; where verified, under half of the shortfall comes from an unresolved V gene, and the cause of the rest is unknown. The sample table contains over 100,000 clones; only one count was recorded for approximately 91% of them. 4.2% of the sample lies in the top ten. The sequencing input was peripheral blood. The receptors come from a man between 18 and 35 years old with acute or convalescent COVID-19.

The chain employs TRBV28 and TRBJ1-1; D unclear. Germline CDR1 and CDR2: MDHEN and SYDVKM. The CDR3 contains 14 residues. V was shortened by 2 bases and J by 0 bases, with 7 bases between the two germline ends. In DNA, the CDR3 is TGTGCCAGCAGTTTACCTTCTCTGAACACTGAAGCTTTCTTT. Translated, it gives CASSLPSLNTEAFF.

V is TRBV12-5 and J is TRBJ2-1; 8 bases are a match to TRBD2. Germline CDR1 and CDR2: LGHNT and FRNRAP. There are 14 residues in the CDR3. The V gene end was trimmed by 6 bases and the J gene end by 3 bases; junction bases not matched to a gene: 4. CDR3 residues: CASGGLEVYNEQFF. The CDR3 DNA sequence: TGTGCTAGTGGGGGACTAGAGGTCTACAATGAGCAGTTCTTC.

The chain carries TRBV19 and TRBJ2-3; 11 bases line up with TRBD1. The germline V gene encodes CDR1 LNHDA and CDR2 SQIVND (reference sequence). The CDR3 has 15 residues. Trimming cost V 5 bases and J 5 bases; bases outside gene matches: 6. The DNA for the CDR3 is TGTGCCAGTAGTCCACCTGGGACAGGGGGAGATACGCAGTATTTT. It yields the protein CASSPPGTGGDTQYF.

V is TRBV13 and J is TRBJ1-2; TRBD1 is a possible D gene (6 bases). Trimming removed 2 bases from V and 8 bases from J, with 15 bases in between. Germline CDR1 and CDR2: PRHDT and FYEKMQ (reference sequence). This CDR3 has 14 residues. The CDR3 DNA sequence: TGTGCCAGCAGCTTACTCAGGGGCATGGGGGGCTACACCTTC. This translates into CASSLLRGMGGYTF.

This sequence joins TRBV27 and TRBJ1-5; D not certain. The V gene lost 2 bases and the J gene lost 8 bases, with 10 bases spanning the gap. The CDR3 runs to 13 residues. Germline V gene sequence: CDR1 MNHEY, CDR2 SMNVEV (reference sequence). The CDR3 DNA reads TGTGCCAGCAGTTTAAGTGGGAGAGAGCCCCAGCATTTT. Protein: CASSLSGREPQHF.